The 23 T cell receptor beta chains below come from one sample, sequenced in a study of monozygotic twins with inflammatory bowel disease. Reprocessing the 5' RACE reads, TCRdb reports a single entry for every CDR3 protein and omits DNA. The specimen's table records about 440,000 distinct CDR3 sequences. The sequencing input was blood. These receptors originate from a human donor with ulcerative colitis or Crohn's disease, or a healthy co-twin of an affected twin (not recorded which).

The chain employs TRBV29-1 and TRBJ1-4. CDR3 length: 13 residues. Germline V gene sequence: CDR1 SQVTM, CDR2 ANQGSEA. The CDR3 protein is CSAQAATNEKLFF.

This sequence joins TRBV3-1 and TRBJ2-7; the TRBD2 assignment by TCRdb is unverifiable without DNA. This CDR3 contains 16 residues. The germline V gene encodes CDR1 LGHDT and CDR2 YNNKEL (reference sequence). The CDR3 spells CASSPGLTLYSYEQYF.

The chain carries TRBV12-3 or TRBV12-4 and TRBJ1-2; TCRdb's assignment of TRBD1 cannot be checked, as there is no DNA. The CDR3 is made up of 14 amino acids. Here the CDR3 reads CASSHGHPGGGYTF.

The chain is built from TRBV7-2 and TRBJ2-5; without DNA, the TCRdb call of TRBD1 cannot be checked. The germline CDR1 and CDR2 sequences are SGHTA and FQGNSA. The CDR3 extends over 13 amino acids. CDR3 sequence reads: CASSGGTGETQYF.

This CDR3 reads CASSYSAGMNTEAFF. V and J are TRBV6-2 or TRBV6-3 and TRBJ1-1; there is no DNA to check the TCRdb D call of TRBD1. CDR3 length: 15 residues. In germline, CDR1 is MNHEY, CDR2 SVGEGT.

The chain is built from TRBV20-1 and TRBJ2-2; the TCRdb call, TRBD1, lacks DNA for checking. In germline, CDR1 is DFQATT, CDR2 SNEGSKA (reference sequence). This CDR3 spans 15 amino acids. This CDR3 is CSAPRDQGNTGELFF.

The rearrangement uses TRBV27 and TRBJ2-7; TCRdb's D call, TRBD2, is unchecked because there is no DNA. Germline assignment: CDR1 MNHEY and CDR2 SMNVEV (reference sequence). The CDR3 loop spans 15 amino acids. CDR3 region: CASSPPTSASYEQYF.

This chain links TRBV4-3 with TRBJ2-7. CDR1 is LGHNA and CDR2 is YSLEER in the germline V gene. The CDR3 covers 15 residues. The CDR3 sequence is CASSQERSRSYVQYF.

The gene calls are TRBV3-1 and TRBJ2-7; without DNA, the TCRdb call of TRBD1 cannot be checked. Germline V gene sequence: CDR1 LGHDT, CDR2 YNNKEL (reference sequence). CDR3 size: 12 residues. The CDR3 sequence: CASSQAGTEQYF.

The chain employs TRBV7-2 and TRBJ2-7; TCRdb returns TRBD2, unconfirmable since there is no DNA. The germline V gene has CDR1 SGHTA and CDR2 FQGNSA. The CDR3 extends over 15 amino acids. CDR3 loop: CASSFPESYSYEQYF.

This chain joins TRBV5-5 and TRBJ1-1; TCRdb's assignment of TRBD1 cannot be checked, as there is no DNA. The CDR3 spans 17 residues. Germline V CDR1 and CDR2: SGHKS, YYEKEE (reference sequence). This chain's CDR3 is CASIPGGGAVSSTEAFF.

The J gene is TRBJ1-3, the V gene TRBV5-1; TCRdb returns TRBD1, unconfirmable since there is no DNA. The CDR3 runs to 15 residues. Germline V lookup: CDR1 SGHRS, CDR2 YFSETQ. CDR3 in amino acids: CASSWGRGPGNTIYF.

The chain has TRBV14 and TRBJ2-1; TCRdb proposes TRBD2, but this gene call is untestable without DNA. The germline V gene has CDR1 SGHDN and CDR2 FVKESK. CDR3 length: 12 residues. The CDR3 is CASSQTRVTQFF.

V gene TRBV11-1 combines with J gene TRBJ2-2; as DNA is missing, the TRBD1 call by TCRdb cannot be tested. The germline V gene has CDR1 SGHAT and CDR2 FQDESV (reference sequence). The CDR3 runs 13 residues. CDR3 loop: CASGRGNTGELFF.

The CDR3 reads CASNLPGSSYEQYF. This chain links TRBV5-8 with TRBJ2-7; TCRdb's D call, TRBD2, is unchecked because there is no DNA. The CDR3 extends over 14 amino acids. The V gene's germline CDR1 is SGHTS and CDR2 YDEGEE. Variable domain in full (rest from reference TRBV5-8 and TRBJ2-7): EAGVTQSPTHLIKTRGQQATLRCSPISGHTSVYWYQQALGLGLQFLLWYDEGEERNRGNFPPRFSGRQFPNYSSELNVNALELEDSALYLCASNLPGSSYEQYFGPGTRLTVT.

The rearrangement links TRBV6-1 to TRBJ2-3; the D call of TRBD2 rests on TCRdb alone, since no DNA is present to check it. The germline gives CDR1 MNHNS, CDR2 SASEGT. CDR3 size: 16 residues. The CDR3 here is CASSRSGTARTDTQYF.

V is TRBV19 and J is TRBJ1-2; TCRdb proposes TRBD1, but this gene call is untestable without DNA. This CDR3 contains 13 residues. Germline-derived CDR1 and CDR2 are LNHDA and SQIVND (reference sequence). The CDR3 loop is CASQTQGNYGYTF.

The rearrangement joins TRBV11-2 to TRBJ1-6; TCRdb picks TRBD1, but there is no DNA to check that call. Germline values: CDR1 SGHAT, CDR2 FQNNGV. CDR3 size: 15 residues. The CDR3: CASSLDPGPYSPLHF.

The V gene is TRBV19, the J gene TRBJ2-1; the TCRdb call, TRBD1, lacks DNA for checking. The CDR3 runs to 16 residues. Germline V lookup: CDR1 LNHDA, CDR2 SQIVND (reference sequence). The CDR3 loop reads CASSPRQGSSYNEQFF.

V usage is TRBV5-1 and J usage is TRBJ2-3. Looked up from germline, CDR1 is SGHRS and CDR2 is YFSETQ. This CDR3 is built from 14 residues. CDR3 in amino acids: CASSLEQVTDTQYF.

The genes are TRBV7-6 and TRBJ2-2; the TCRdb D gene call, TRBD2, has no DNA to confirm it. The CDR3 is 17 amino acids. Germline values: CDR1 SGHVS, CDR2 FNYEAQ. CDR3 loop: CASSSPLAGVFTGELFF.

This chain uses TRBV4-1 with TRBJ1-2. The CDR3 totals 13 residues. Germline V gene data show CDR1 as MGHRA and CDR2 as YSYEKL. The chain's CDR3 is CASSQDGSYGYTF.

The chain is built from TRBV5-4 and TRBJ2-1; TCRdb's D call of TRBD2 is untestable without DNA. Germline loops: CDR1 SGHNT, CDR2 YYREEE (reference sequence). This CDR3 contains 15 residues. CDR3 in amino acids: CASSLGGVTYNEQFF. The entire variable domain, with the rest obtained from reference TRBV5-4 and TRBJ2-1, is as follows: ETGVTQSPTHLIKTRGQQVTLRCSSQSGHNTVSWYQQALGQGPQFIFQYYREEENGRGNFPPRFSGLQFPNYSSELNVNALELDDSALYLCASSLGGVTYNEQFFGPGTRLTVL.